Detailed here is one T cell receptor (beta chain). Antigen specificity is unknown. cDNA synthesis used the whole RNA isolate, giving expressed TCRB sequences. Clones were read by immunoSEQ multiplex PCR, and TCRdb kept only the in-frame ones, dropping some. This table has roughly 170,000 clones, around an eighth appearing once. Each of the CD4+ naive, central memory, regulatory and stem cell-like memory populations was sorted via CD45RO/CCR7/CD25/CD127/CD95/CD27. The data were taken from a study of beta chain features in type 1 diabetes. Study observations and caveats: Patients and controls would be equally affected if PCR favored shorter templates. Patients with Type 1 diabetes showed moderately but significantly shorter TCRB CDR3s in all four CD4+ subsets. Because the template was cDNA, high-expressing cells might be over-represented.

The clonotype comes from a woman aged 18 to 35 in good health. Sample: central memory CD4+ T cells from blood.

Here the CDR3 DNA reads TGTGCCAGCAGCCCGGGGGCGGGTAGCGGGAGACTCCAAGAGACCCAGTACTTC. This codes for CASSPGAGSGRLQETQYF. This chain joins TRBV7-9 and TRBJ2-5; 9 bases match TRBD2. Germline-derived CDR1 and CDR2 are SEHNR and FQNEAQ (reference sequence). CDR3 length: 18 residues. J gave up 1 base and V 5 bases, and 14 bases lay outside the gene matches.